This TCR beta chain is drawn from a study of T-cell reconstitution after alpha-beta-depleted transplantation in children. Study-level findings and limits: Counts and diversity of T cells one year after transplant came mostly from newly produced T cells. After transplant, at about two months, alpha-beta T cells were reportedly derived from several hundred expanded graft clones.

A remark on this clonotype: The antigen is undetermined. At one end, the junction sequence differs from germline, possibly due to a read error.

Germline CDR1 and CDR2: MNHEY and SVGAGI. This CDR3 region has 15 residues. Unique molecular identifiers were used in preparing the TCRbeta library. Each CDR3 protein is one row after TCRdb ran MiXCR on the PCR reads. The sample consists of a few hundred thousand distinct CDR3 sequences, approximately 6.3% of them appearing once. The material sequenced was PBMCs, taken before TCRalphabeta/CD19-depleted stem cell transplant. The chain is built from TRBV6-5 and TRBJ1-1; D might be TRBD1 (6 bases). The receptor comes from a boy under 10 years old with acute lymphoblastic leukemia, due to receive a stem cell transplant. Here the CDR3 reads CASSNSGDPRTEAFF. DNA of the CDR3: TGTGCCAGCAGTAACTCAGGGGATCCGAGGACTGAAGCTTTCTTT.